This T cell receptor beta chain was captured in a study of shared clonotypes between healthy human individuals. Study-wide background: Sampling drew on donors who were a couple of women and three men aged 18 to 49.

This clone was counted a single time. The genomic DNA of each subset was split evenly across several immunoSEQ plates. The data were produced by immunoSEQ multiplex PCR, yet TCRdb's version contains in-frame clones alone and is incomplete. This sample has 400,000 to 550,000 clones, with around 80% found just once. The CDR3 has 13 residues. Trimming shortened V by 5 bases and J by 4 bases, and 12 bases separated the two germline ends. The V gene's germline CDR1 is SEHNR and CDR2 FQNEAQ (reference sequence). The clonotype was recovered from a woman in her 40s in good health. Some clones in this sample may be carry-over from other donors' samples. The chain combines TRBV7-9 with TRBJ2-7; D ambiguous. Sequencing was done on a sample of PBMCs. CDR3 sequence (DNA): TGTGCCAGCAGCCCCGGCCTTACTTACGAGCAGTACTTC. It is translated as CASSPGLTYEQYF.